These 19 T cell receptor beta chains came from one sample sequenced in a study of shared clonotypes between healthy human individuals. Data came from immunoSEQ multiplex PCR; TCRdb stores just in-frame clones and leaves some out. Here the sample spans some 900,000 clones, approximately 80% being singletons. The sequenced material came from memory CD4+ T cells sorted from blood. Subset specified: CD45RA-negative fraction. The source is a man between 18 and 29 years old in good health.

CDR3 sequence reads: CASSLDGIDGEKLFF. The CDR3 DNA sequence: TGTGCCAGCAGCTTGGATGGGATCGATGGTGAAAAACTGTTTTTT. The chain joins TRBV5-5 to TRBJ1-4; D remains unclear. Germline V lookup: CDR1 SGHKS, CDR2 YYEKEE (reference sequence). This CDR3 region has 15 residues. V gave up 0 bases and J gave up 7 bases, with 13 bases separating them.

With respect to this clone: A junction boundary mismatches the germline segment, possibly from a read error. CDR3 coding DNA: TGTGCCAGCAGTTACGGTAAACAGCGCCAGCATTTT. It yields the protein CASSYGKQRQHF. This chain joins TRBV6-6 and TRBJ1-5; D is undetermined. CDR1 MNHNY and CDR2 SVGAGI come from the germline V gene (reference sequence). This CDR3 has 12 amino acids.

The sample holds a few counts of this clone. The chain links TRBV7-9 to TRBJ2-5; 8 bases line up with TRBD2. The V gene's germline CDR1 is SEHNR and CDR2 FQNEAQ (reference sequence). The junction had 4 bases not matched to a gene; V was cut back by 3 bases and J by 1 base. This CDR3 comprises 15 residues. The CDR3 loop is CASSFWSGSQETQYF. The CDR3 DNA reads as TGTGCCAGCAGCTTTTGGAGCGGGAGCCAAGAGACCCAGTACTTC.

The gene calls are TRBV5-4 and TRBJ2-2, with TRBD1 identical over 8 bases. J gave up 2 bases and V 9 bases, and 12 bases lay outside the gene matches. Germline V CDR1 and CDR2: SGHNT, YYREEE (reference sequence). The CDR3 is 16 residues long. The CDR3 sequence is CATHPQGALNTGELFF. The CDR3 DNA is TGTGCCACCCATCCTCAGGGGGCCCTAAACACCGGGGAGCTGTTTTTT.

The chain is built from TRBV15 and TRBJ1-2; tentatively, D is TRBD1 (6 bases). V lost 3 bases to trimming and J lost 3 bases, with 14 bases between them. The germline V gene encodes CDR1 LNHNV and CDR2 YYDKDF (reference sequence). The CDR3 length is 15 residues. The DNA of the CDR3 is TGTGCCACCAGCAGTCTGGACGGGGGGCACTATGGCTACACCTTC. This translates into CATSSLDGGHYGYTF.

This clone was seen only a few times. V gene TRBV6-5 combines with J gene TRBJ1-1; a weak D match, TRBD1 (6 bases). The CDR3 consists of 14 residues. Between the trimmed V and J ends, which lost 10 bases and 1 base, there was a span of 16 bases. Germline CDR1 reads MNHEY; CDR2 reads SVGAGI. The chain's CDR3 is CATKGGLANTEAFF. DNA of the CDR3: TGTGCCACCAAGGGGGGGCTAGCGAACACTGAAGCTTTCTTT.

This chain joins TRBV5-1 and TRBJ2-3, with TRBD1 identical over 8 bases. Germline V gives CDR1 SGHRS, CDR2 YFSETQ. CDR3 length equals 14 residues. Trimming cost V 7 bases and J 6 bases; bases outside gene matches: 10. CDR3 sequence (DNA): TGCGCCAGCTCGGATCAGGGGGCAGCGGATACGCAGTATTTT. It is translated as CASSDQGAADTQYF.

This clone has more than one count but fewer than ten. The CDR3 loop is CASSSGYAETQYF. The CDR3 DNA reads TGCGCCAGCAGTTCAGGGTACGCAGAGACCCAGTACTTC. The V gene is TRBV5-1, the J gene TRBJ2-5, with D perhaps matching TRBD1 (5 bases). The CDR3 is made up of 13 amino acids. Per the germline V gene, CDR1 is SGHRS and CDR2 is YFSETQ. V lost 5 bases and J lost 4, with 12 bases in between.

The count of this clone is one. J is TRBJ2-5 and V is TRBV21-1; the D call of TRBD1 is as the table states it, not checked on the DNA. TRBV21-1 is marked as a pseudogene. The CDR3 covers 16 residues. The chain's CDR3 is CASSKQDRVLTETQYF. The CDR3 DNA follows: TGTGCCAGCAGCAAACAAGACAGGGTACTTACAGAGACCCAGTACTTC.

The V call is TRBV6-5, the J call TRBJ1-1; 7 nucleotides line up with TRBD1. V trimming: 6 bases; J trimming: 5 bases; junction bases outside the gene matches: 9. CDR3 length: 14 residues. Germline CDR1 and CDR2: MNHEY and SVGAGI. This chain's CDR3 is CASRAGGDLTEAFF. CDR3 sequence (DNA): TGTGCCAGCAGGGCAGGGGGAGATCTAACTGAAGCTTTCTTT.

The genes are TRBV5-1 and TRBJ2-1; a possible D gene is TRBD2 (6 bases). The CDR3 runs to 15 residues. Looked up from germline, CDR1 is SGHRS and CDR2 is YFSETQ. V lost 0 bases to trimming and J lost 3 bases, with 10 bases between them. The CDR3 reads CASSLGAGRYNEQFF. In nucleotides, the CDR3 is TGCGCCAGCAGCTTGGGAGCGGGCCGCTACAATGAGCAGTTCTTC.

The rearrangement joins TRBV2 to TRBJ1-4; 8 positions match TRBD1. Germline CDR1 SNHLY, CDR2 FYNNEI. V lost 0 bases and J lost 5; bases outside the gene matches: 2. The CDR3 length is 15 residues. Written as DNA, the CDR3 is TGTGCCAGCAGTGAAGCCAACAGGGGGAATGAAAAACTGTTTTTT. Amino acid sequence: CASSEANRGNEKLFF.

V gene TRBV2 combines with J gene TRBJ1-5; D is undetermined. V lost 6 bases, J lost 6 bases, and 12 bases lay in between. The CDR3 covers 13 residues. The germline V gene encodes CDR1 SNHLY and CDR2 FYNNEI. CDR3 residues: CASRRQVGQPQHF. CDR3 in DNA: TGTGCCAGCAGGCGTCAGGTGGGTCAGCCCCAGCATTTT.

J is TRBJ2-4 and V is TRBV19; D is unclear. CDR3 size: 15 residues. Per germline, CDR1 LNHDA and CDR2 SQIVND (reference sequence). V gave up 6 bases and J gave up 3 bases, with 15 bases separating them. CDR3 sequence: CASSTPVLGKNIQYF. In DNA, the CDR3 is TGTGCCAGTAGCACTCCCGTTTTAGGCAAAAACATTCAGTACTTC.

The rearrangement joins TRBV5-1 to TRBJ2-7, with unresolved D. The germline gives CDR1 SGHRS, CDR2 YFSETQ. V was cut by 3 bases and J by 2 bases, with 12 bases left in between. The CDR3 length is 14 residues. CDR3 DNA sequence: TGCGCCAGCAGCTCGTCCCCCTCGACCTACGAGCAGTACTTC. This codes for CASSSSPSTYEQYF.

This clone was seen only once. One junction end disagrees with the germline gene, perhaps due to a read error. The chain joins TRBV5-5 to TRBJ1-6; 9 nucleotides agree with TRBD1. The CDR3 has 18 amino acids. Germline V gene lookup returns CDR1 SGHKS and CDR2 YYEKEE (reference sequence). The CDR3 coding sequence is TGTGCCAGCAGCTTGAGGTCCACAGGGGGCTCCAATAATTCACCCCTCCACTTT. It translates to CASSLRSTGGSNNSPLHF.

The V gene is TRBV6-6, the J gene TRBJ1-3; no clear D gene. This CDR3 has 14 residues. CDR1 MNHNY and CDR2 SVGAGI come from the germline V gene (reference sequence). V gave up 6 bases and J gave up 3 bases, with 12 bases separating them. CDR3 protein: CASRSSYSGNTIYF. CDR3 bases: TGTGCCAGCAGGAGTAGTTATAGTGGAAACACCATATATTTT.

To note about this clone: Other DNA sequences of this sample code for an identical CDR3. This sequence joins TRBV18 and TRBJ1-1, with D hard to call. Trimming removed 6 bases from V and 1 base from J, with 9 bases in between. This CDR3 has 13 residues. CDR1 and CDR2 (germline): KGHSH, LQKENI. The CDR3 DNA is TGTGCCAGCTCCCCCCAGAGGAACACTGAAGCTTTCTTT. Encoded protein: CASSPQRNTEAFF.

About this clone: Other DNA sequences of this sample code for an identical CDR3. The chain uses TRBV11-3 and TRBJ2-2; D is unclear. Between the trimmed V and J ends, which lost 5 bases and 1 base, there was a span of 5 bases. Germline CDR1 and CDR2: SGHNT and YENEEA. CDR3 length equals 13 residues. The CDR3 spells CASSDGNTGELFF. CDR3 bases: TGTGCCAGCAGCGACGGGAACACCGGGGAGCTGTTTTTT. The full variable domain, in which reference TRBV11-3 and TRBJ2-2 provide the parts outside the CDR3, is EAGVVQSPRYKIIEKKQPVAFWCNPISGHNTLYWYLQNLGQGPELLIRYENEEAVDDSQLPKDRFSAERLKGVDSTLKIQPAELGDSAVYLCASSDGNTGELFFGEGSRLTVL.